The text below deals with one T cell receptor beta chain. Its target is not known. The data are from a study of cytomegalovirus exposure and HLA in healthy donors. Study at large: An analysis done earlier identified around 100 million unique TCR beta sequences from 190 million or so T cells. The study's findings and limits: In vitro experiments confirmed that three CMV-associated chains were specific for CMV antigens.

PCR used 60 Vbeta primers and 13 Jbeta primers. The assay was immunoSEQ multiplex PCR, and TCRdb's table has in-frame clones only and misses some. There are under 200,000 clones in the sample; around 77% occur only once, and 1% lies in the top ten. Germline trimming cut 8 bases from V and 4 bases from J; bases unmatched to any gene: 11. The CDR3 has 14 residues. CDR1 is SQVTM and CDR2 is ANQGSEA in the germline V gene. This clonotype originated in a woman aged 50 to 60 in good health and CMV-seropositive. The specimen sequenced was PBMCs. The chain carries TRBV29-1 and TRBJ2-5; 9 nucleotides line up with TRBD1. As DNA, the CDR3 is TGCAGCTCTTCGACAGGGGGTATCGGAGAGACCCAGTACTTC. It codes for CSSSTGGIGETQYF.